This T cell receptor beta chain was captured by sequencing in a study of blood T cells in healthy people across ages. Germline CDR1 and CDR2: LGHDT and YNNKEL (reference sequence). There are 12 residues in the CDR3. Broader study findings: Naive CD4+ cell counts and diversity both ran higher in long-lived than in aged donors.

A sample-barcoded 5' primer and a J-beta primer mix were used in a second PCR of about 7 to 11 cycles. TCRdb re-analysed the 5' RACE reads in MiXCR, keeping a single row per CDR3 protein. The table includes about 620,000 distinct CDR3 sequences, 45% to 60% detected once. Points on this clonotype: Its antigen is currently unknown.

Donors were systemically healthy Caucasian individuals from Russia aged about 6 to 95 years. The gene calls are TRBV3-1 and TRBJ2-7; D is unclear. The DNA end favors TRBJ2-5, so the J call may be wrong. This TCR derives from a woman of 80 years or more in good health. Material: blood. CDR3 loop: CASSRILETQYF. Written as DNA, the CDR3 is TGTGCCAGCAGCCGGATATTAGAGACCCAGTACTTC.